The clone carrying this T cell receptor (beta chain) is a singleton in its sample. Libraries were prepared by immunoSEQ multiplex PCR; TCRdb keeps only in-frame clonotypes and omits some of them. The sample includes some 59,000 clones, less than 95% seen only once; the top ten take about 7%. The source of the sample is a study of T cell changes during pregnancy in multiple sclerosis. V shed 2 bases, J shed 4 bases, and the junction held 2 bases outside the gene matches. This CDR3 spans 14 amino acids. CDR1 is SGDLS and CDR2 is YYNGEE in the germline V gene. The material sequenced was peripheral blood, taken in the third trimester of pregnancy. The V gene is TRBV9, the J gene TRBJ2-1; 8 positions match TRBD2. This TCR came from a female donor in good health, enrolled as a control in a pregnancy study. CDR3 protein: CASSVGGGYNEQFF. In DNA form, the CDR3 reads TGTGCCAGCAGCGTTGGCGGGGGGTACAATGAGCAGTTCTTC.